This T cell receptor beta chain was sequenced in a study of a mutant IDH1 vaccine in newly diagnosed glioma. Study-wide context: Males made up approximately 62% and females approximately 40% of treated patients, whose mean age was around 40 years.

Details on this clone: Its antigen is unknown.

The time point was: week 47, end of study. Every vaccination contained 300 ug of the mutant IDH1 20-mer peptide and was paired with topical imiquimod. The protocol was immunoSEQ multiplex PCR, while the TCRdb copy is restricted to in-frame clones and leaves out a portion. The sample has 25,000 to 35,000 clones, 80% to 85% seen once. Sample: PBMCs, taken from a glioma patient whose treatment included an IDH1 peptide vaccine. The TCR sequence derives from a man under 40 with glioma.

For the CDR3, the DNA is TGTGCCAGCAGCTTTAAAATGGGCACTGAAGCTTTCTTT. This codes for CASSFKMGTEAFF. The V call is TRBV7-2, the J call TRBJ1-1; D is ambiguous. There are 13 residues in the CDR3. Trimming removed 3 bases from V and 4 bases from J, with 9 bases in between. Looked up from germline, CDR1 is SGHTA and CDR2 is FQGNSA.